This note documents a single T cell receptor (beta chain) sequence. These data are taken from a study of blood T cell repertoires in COVID-19. Participants were placed into cohorts based on the clinical history they reported. Here immunoSEQ multiplex PCR was the method, and the copy in TCRdb shows in-frame clones only, minus some. The data contain 140,000 to 150,000 clones, roughly 80% of them seen just once; the ten biggest clones take up 5.5% to 7%. This CDR3 is built from 16 residues. Trimming removed 4 bases from V and 2 bases from J; junction bases left unmatched: 4. In germline, CDR1 is SGHRS, CDR2 YFSETQ.

The origin of this receptor is a woman aged 50 to 60 who had recovered from COVID-19. The rearrangement uses TRBV5-1 and TRBJ1-3; 12 bases map to TRBD1. Sequencing input: PBMCs or T cells enriched from blood (not recorded which). The CDR3 nucleotides are TGCGCCAGCAGCGCGGGACAGGGGGCGGCTGGAAACACCATATATTTT. Its protein is CASSAGQGAAGNTIYF.